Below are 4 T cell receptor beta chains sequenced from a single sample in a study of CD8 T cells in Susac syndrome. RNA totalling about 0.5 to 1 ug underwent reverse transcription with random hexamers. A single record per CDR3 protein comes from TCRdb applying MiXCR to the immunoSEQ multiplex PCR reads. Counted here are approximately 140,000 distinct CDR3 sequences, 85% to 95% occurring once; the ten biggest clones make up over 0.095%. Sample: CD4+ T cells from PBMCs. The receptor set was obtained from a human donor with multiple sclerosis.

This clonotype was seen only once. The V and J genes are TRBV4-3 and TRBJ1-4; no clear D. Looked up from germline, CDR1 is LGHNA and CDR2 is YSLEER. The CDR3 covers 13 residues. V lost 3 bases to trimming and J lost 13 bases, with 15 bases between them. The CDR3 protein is CASSQVLGRRLFF. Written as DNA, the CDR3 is TGCGCCAGCAGCCAGGTGCTTGGCAGAAGACTGTTTTTT.

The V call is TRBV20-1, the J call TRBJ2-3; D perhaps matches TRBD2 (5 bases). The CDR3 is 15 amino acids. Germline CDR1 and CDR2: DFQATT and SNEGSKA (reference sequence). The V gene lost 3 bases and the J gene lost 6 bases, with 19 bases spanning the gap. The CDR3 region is CSASGERNAPDTQYF. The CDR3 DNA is TGCAGTGCTAGCGGGGAGCGGAATGCCCCCGATACGCAGTATTTT.

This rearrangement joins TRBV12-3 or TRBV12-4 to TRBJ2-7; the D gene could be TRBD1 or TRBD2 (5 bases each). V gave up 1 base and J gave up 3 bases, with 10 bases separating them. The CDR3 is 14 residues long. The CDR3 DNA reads TGTGCCAGCAGTTTAGTGGGGGTGAACTACGAGCAGTACTTC. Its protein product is CASSLVGVNYEQYF.

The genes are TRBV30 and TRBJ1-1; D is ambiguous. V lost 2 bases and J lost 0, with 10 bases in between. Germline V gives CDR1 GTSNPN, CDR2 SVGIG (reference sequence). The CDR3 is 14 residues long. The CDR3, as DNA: TGTGCCTGGAGTTTTCGGGTTATGAACACTGAAGCTTTCTTT. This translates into CAWSFRVMNTEAFF.